The text below deals with one T cell receptor (beta chain). The entry originates in a study of blood T cell repertoires in COVID-19. Study as a whole: COVID-19 samples, acute and convalescent, were from the United States, Italy and Spain.

The CDR3 has 16 amino acids. Trimming stripped 4 bases from V and 2 bases from J, with 14 bases between. Germline V gives CDR1 SGHTA, CDR2 FQGTGA. Original analysis: Cell counts per sample came from amplifying reference gene primers. Here immunoSEQ multiplex PCR was the method, and the copy in TCRdb shows in-frame clones only, minus some. V, J and clone size were drawn from that table, and D and trimming were deduced from the DNA. This sample has over 90,000 clones, with 87% found just once. This TCR came from a human donor in a cohort sampled during active COVID-19. J is TRBJ2-2 and V is TRBV7-3; a possible D gene is TRBD2 (5 bases). Input material: peripheral blood. CDR3 in DNA: TGTGCCAGCAGCTGGACTCCCGGACTTAACACCGGGGAGCTGTTTTTT. It codes for CASSWTPGLNTGELFF.